This T cell receptor (beta chain) was profiled in a study of blood T cell repertoires in COVID-19. Whole-study context: Sample material is recorded as cDNA or gDNA derived from T cells, B-cell-depleted T cells, or PBMCs.

Sequencing was performed with immunoSEQ multiplex PCR; in TCRdb, only in-frame clones are kept and a portion is missing. Of under 300,000 clones in the sample, roughly 91% were seen once. The CDR3 consists of 14 residues. Trimming removed 2 bases at V and 7 bases at J, with 14 bases between. Germline lookup yields CDR1 SEHNR and CDR2 FQNEAQ (reference sequence). The rearrangement links TRBV7-9 to TRBJ1-2; D perhaps matches TRBD1 (5 bases). The TCR comes from a woman aged 40 to 50 with acute COVID-19. Sequencing was done on a sample of PBMCs or T cells enriched from blood (not recorded which). CDR3 in DNA: TGTGCCAGCAGCTTAACTCAGGGTTTCCTTGGCTACACCTTC. This translates into CASSLTQGFLGYTF.